The 32 T cell receptor beta chains below all came from one sample that was sequenced in a study. TCRdb reprocessed the 5' RACE reads with MiXCR, giving one entry per CDR3 protein. The sample carries about 34,000 distinct CDR3 sequences, about 25% recorded once. Sequences were obtained from naive CD4+ T cells sorted from a lymph node. The subset was: naive CD4+ T cells, CD4+CD45RA+CD25-. These receptors were taken from a female donor with breast cancer.

The genes are TRBV6-2 or TRBV6-3 and TRBJ2-7; D is possibly TRBD2 (6 bases). This CDR3 contains 16 residues. The germline CDR1 and CDR2 sequences are MNHEY and SVGEGT. With 5 bases removed from V and 2 bases from J, the gap between germline ends came to 19 bases. CDR3 region: CASSPRVAGNAYEQYF. The CDR3 DNA is TGTGCCAGCAGTCCCCGAGTGGCGGGAAACGCCTACGAGCAGTACTTC.

The chain uses TRBV29-1 and TRBJ2-5, with 7 positions matching TRBD2. The V gene end was trimmed by 3 bases and the J gene end by 7 bases; junction bases not matched to a gene: 2. Germline V gives CDR1 SQVTM, CDR2 ANQGSEA. The CDR3 is made up of 11 amino acids. CDR3 bases: TGCAGCGTTGACCGGGGGGTGACCCAGTACTTC. Protein sequence: CSVDRGVTQYF.

This chain connects TRBV6-2 or TRBV6-3 to TRBJ2-7; D is perhaps TRBD1 (6 bases). Between the trimmed V and J ends, which lost 5 bases and 3 bases, there was a span of 8 bases. CDR1 MNHEY and CDR2 SVGEGT come from the germline V gene. This CDR3 is built from 12 residues. The CDR3: CASSPGHYEQYF. The CDR3, as DNA: TGTGCCAGCAGTCCGGGACACTACGAGCAGTACTTC.

CDR3 loop: CASRLAGGYNEQFF. The DNA for the CDR3 is TGCGCCAGCCGACTAGCGGGGGGTTACAATGAGCAGTTCTTC. The chain has TRBV4-1 and TRBJ2-1; TRBD2 agrees at 13 bases. This CDR3 is built from 14 residues. With V trimmed by 8 bases and J by 4 bases, 2 bases remained unmatched. Per the germline V gene, CDR1 is MGHRA and CDR2 is YSYEKL.

This clonotype has just a few counts. The chain links TRBV7-2 to TRBJ2-3; D unclear. In germline, CDR1 is SGHTA, CDR2 FQGNSA. This CDR3 region has 15 residues. V was trimmed by 4 bases and J by 4 bases, leaving 15 bases between them. CDR3 in amino acids: CASSSSSSWADTQYF. The CDR3 DNA reads TGTGCCAGCAGCTCTAGTTCTTCCTGGGCAGATACGCAGTATTTT.

This clonotype was recorded a few times. This chain connects TRBV6-5 to TRBJ2-7; TRBD1 agrees at 7 bases. There are 14 residues in the CDR3. Losses at the gene ends were 6 bases for V and 0 bases for J; bases not matched to a gene: 5. Germline lookup yields CDR1 MNHEY and CDR2 SVGAGI. The CDR3 sequence is CASSRQGDSYEQYF. The CDR3, as DNA: TGTGCCAGCAGCAGACAGGGCGACTCCTACGAGCAGTACTTC.

This clonotype was seen repeatedly, ten times or more. This CDR3 reads CASSPGIPSGSNQPQHF. The CDR3, as DNA: TGTGCCAGCAGCCCGGGCATTCCCTCGGGTAGCAATCAGCCCCAGCATTTT. This sequence joins TRBV4-2 and TRBJ1-5; no clear D. V lost 4 bases and J lost 0, with 16 bases in between. The CDR3 sequence is 17 residues long. Germline V lookup: CDR1 LGHNA, CDR2 YNFKEQ.

This clonotype was seen a handful of times. The chain recombines TRBV24-1 with TRBJ2-5, with 8 bases aligning to TRBD1. After removal of 2 bases from V and 3 bases from J, the junction contained 4 bases not matched to a gene. In germline, CDR1 is KGHDR, CDR2 SFDVKD. The CDR3 runs to 15 residues. This chain's CDR3 is CATSDSQTGEETQYF. CDR3 sequence (DNA): TGTGCCACCAGTGATTCTCAGACAGGGGAAGAGACCCAGTACTTC.

This clonotype was detected only a few times. This chain joins TRBV11-3 and TRBJ2-5, with 7 bases fitting TRBD1. The germline gives CDR1 SGHNT, CDR2 YENEEA. With 4 bases clipped from V and 2 bases from J, the junction kept 7 bases outside the gene matches. This CDR3 is 15 amino acids long. CDR3 protein: CASSSGTEEQETQYF. Written as DNA, the CDR3 is TGTGCCAGCAGCTCAGGGACAGAGGAACAAGAGACCCAGTACTTC. Drawing the rest from reference TRBV11-3 and TRBJ2-5, the complete variable domain is EAGVVQSPRYKIIEKKQPVAFWCNPISGHNTLYWYLQNLGQGPELLIRYENEEAVDDSQLPKDRFSAERLKGVDSTLKIQPAELGDSAVYLCASSSGTEEQETQYFGPGTRLLVL.

The J gene is TRBJ2-5, the V gene TRBV5-1; 14 bases map to TRBD2. With 4 bases clipped from V and 5 bases from J, the junction kept 10 bases outside the gene matches. This CDR3 is built from 17 residues. The germline V gene has CDR1 SGHRS and CDR2 YFSETQ. This chain's CDR3 is CASSPGRLAGGPETQYF. CDR3 in DNA: TGCGCCAGCAGCCCCGGGAGACTAGCGGGGGGGCCGGAGACCCAGTACTTC.

The chain combines TRBV7-9 with TRBJ2-7; possible D gene TRBD2, 6 bases. CDR1 is SEHNR, CDR2 FQNEAQ, per germline (reference sequence). Between the trimmed V and J ends, which lost 5 bases and 5 bases, there was a span of 19 bases. The CDR3 runs 15 residues. The CDR3: CASSPREIRMDEQYF. Written as DNA, the CDR3 is TGTGCCAGCAGCCCTCGGGAGATTAGAATGGACGAGCAGTACTTC.

This chain connects TRBV5-1 to TRBJ2-2; D remains ambiguous. The CDR3 is 14 amino acids. Germline-derived CDR1 and CDR2 are SGHRS and YFSETQ. Trimming pared 1 base from V and 0 bases from J, leaving 4 bases between. As DNA, the CDR3 is TGCGCCAGCAGCTTGAACTCGAACACCGGGGAGCTGTTTTTT. Translation: CASSLNSNTGELFF.

This chain uses TRBV4-2 with TRBJ2-3, with a weak D call TRBD2 (5 bases). The CDR3 sequence is 16 residues long. Trimming took off 4 bases at V and 4 bases at J, with 18 bases between the two ends. Germline assignment: CDR1 LGHNA and CDR2 YNFKEQ. CDR3 in amino acids: CASSRDGSSGSDTQYF. In DNA, the CDR3 is TGTGCCAGCAGCCGAGATGGGAGCAGTGGCTCAGATACGCAGTATTTT.

This clonotype appeared a few times. The chain combines TRBV3-1 with TRBJ2-7, with D uncertain. V was trimmed by 1 base and J by 6 bases, leaving 4 bases between them. The CDR3 covers 11 residues. Germline loops: CDR1 LGHDT, CDR2 YNNKEL (reference sequence). The CDR3 protein is CASSQGGEQYF. For the CDR3, the DNA is TGTGCCAGCAGCCAAGGAGGCGAGCAGTACTTC.

CDR3 sequence (DNA): TGTGCCAGCAGTCTGAGAGACGGGACAGGATCCTACGAGCAGTACTTC. Protein product: CASSLRDGTGSYEQYF. The gene calls are TRBV12-3 or TRBV12-4 and TRBJ2-7; 8 nucleotides align to TRBD1. Trimming took 5 bases from V and 1 from J; bases not matched to a gene: 10. CDR3 length: 16 residues.

The chain uses TRBV5-1 and TRBJ2-1, with a weak D call TRBD2 (6 bases). Germline values: CDR1 SGHRS, CDR2 YFSETQ. The CDR3 covers 17 residues. With 4 bases removed from V and 8 bases from J, the gap between germline ends came to 25 bases. CDR3 coding DNA: TGCGCCAGCAGCCCAGGTGCTGCGGGGTATACCTTCTATGAGCAGTTCTTC. It yields the protein CASSPGAAGYTFYEQFF. The variable domain in full, with the rest retrieved from reference TRBV5-1 and TRBJ2-1, is KAGVTQTPRYLIKTRGQQVTLSCSPISGHRSVSWYQQTPGQGLQFLFEYFSETQRNKGNFPGRFSGRQFSNSRSEMNVSTLELGDSALYLCASSPGAAGYTFYEQFFGPGTRLTVL.

The chain combines TRBV5-6 with TRBJ1-1, with D possibly TRBD1 on 6 matching bases. CDR3 size: 13 residues. The V gene lost 3 bases and the J gene lost 1 base, with 7 bases spanning the gap. CDR1 SGHDT and CDR2 YYEEEE come from the germline V gene. The CDR3 coding sequence is TGTGCCAGCAGCTGGACAGAGAACACTGAAGCTTTCTTT. Translated: CASSWTENTEAFF.

V is TRBV5-4 and J is TRBJ2-5; 8 bases are a match to TRBD1. Germline V CDR1 and CDR2: SGHNT, YYREEE (reference sequence). The J segment lost 5 bases and the V segment lost 0 bases, leaving 3 bases of the junction unmatched. This CDR3 spans 14 amino acids. The CDR3 reads CASSLAGGGETQYF. In DNA form, the CDR3 reads TGTGCCAGCAGCTTGGCAGGGGGCGGGGAGACCCAGTACTTC.

Concerning this clonotype itself: Given a much more abundant clone one base away, this may be a read error. The J gene is TRBJ2-7, the V gene TRBV6-2 or TRBV6-3, with 8 bases matching TRBD1. This CDR3 contains 15 residues. Per germline, CDR1 MNHEY and CDR2 SVGEGT. CDR3 in DNA: TGTGCCAGCAGTAAATGGACAGGGAGCTCCTACGGGCAGTACTTC. Its protein product is CASSKWTGSSYGQYF.

There are many counts of this clonotype. This sequence joins TRBV9 and TRBJ2-5; D perhaps matches TRBD2 (5 bases). V lost 0 bases and J 4 bases, leaving 10 bases between the germline ends. CDR3 length equals 14 residues. Germline CDR1 SGDLS, CDR2 YYNGEE. CDR3 loop: CASSVGGDLETQYF. The CDR3 bases are TGTGCCAGCAGCGTAGGGGGAGATCTAGAGACCCAGTACTTC. Together with reference TRBV9 and TRBJ2-5, the CDR3 gives the full variable domain: DSGVTQTPKHLITATGQRVTLRCSPRSGDLSVYWYQQSLDQGLQFLIQYYNGEERAKGNILERFSAQQFPDLHSELNLSSLELGDSALYFCASSVGGDLETQYFGPGTRLLVL.

V is TRBV6-1 and J is TRBJ2-2; D might be TRBD1 or TRBD2, each matching 5 bases. The germline V and J ends were trimmed by 4 bases and 3 bases, with 12 bases remaining between them. Germline loops: CDR1 MNHNS, CDR2 SASEGT. This CDR3 comprises 15 residues. The CDR3 bases are TGTGCCAGCAGTGCTCGACTGGGGGACACCGGGGAGCTGTTTTTT. It codes for CASSARLGDTGELFF.

This clonotype was counted at least ten times. This sequence joins TRBV25-1 and TRBJ2-1; D could derive from TRBD1 or TRBD2 (6 bases each). The V gene's germline CDR1 is MGHDK and CDR2 SYGVNS. CDR3 size: 15 residues. The germline V and J ends were trimmed by 4 bases and 3 bases, with 13 bases remaining between them. CDR3 nucleotides: TGTGCCAGCAGTGTGGGGGGCTTCAACTACAATGAGCAGTTCTTC. Protein sequence: CASSVGGFNYNEQFF.

The chain uses TRBV28 and TRBJ2-7; D remains unclear. This CDR3 has 12 residues. V lost 5 bases to trimming and J lost 4 bases, with 9 bases between them. Germline V lookup: CDR1 MDHEN, CDR2 SYDVKM. Here the CDR3 DNA reads TGTGCCAGCAGTCAGATAAATTACGAGCAGTACTTC. Encoded protein: CASSQINYEQYF.

By share, this clonotype counts as medium-sized. J is TRBJ2-3 and V is TRBV4-3; D is uncertain. The CDR3 loop spans 14 amino acids. Germline-derived CDR1 and CDR2 are LGHNA and YSLEER. V lost 6 bases, J lost 6 bases, and 16 bases lay in between. CDR3 sequence (DNA): TGCGCCAGCAGTCTGCTGCTCGCAAGGGATACGCAGTATTTT. Protein product: CASSLLLARDTQYF.

On this clonotype: This may be a read error, as it is one base from a much larger clone. This sequence joins TRBV29-1 and TRBJ2-7; the D is unclear. The V end lost 7 bases, the J end lost 3 bases, and 13 bases lay between the germline ends. CDR1 is SQVTM, CDR2 ANQGSEA, per germline. The CDR3 runs 12 residues. CDR3 loop: CSAHESSYEQYF. In nucleotides, the CDR3 is TGCAGCGCTCACGAATCTAGCTACGAGCAGTACTTC.

Ten or more counts support this clonotype. The V gene is TRBV29-1, the J gene TRBJ1-5; D ambiguous. Germline V gene sequence: CDR1 SQVTM, CDR2 ANQGSEA. This CDR3 has 12 amino acids. Trimming shortened V by 0 bases and J by 7 bases, and 7 bases separated the two germline ends. Here the CDR3 reads CSVEDPPQPQHF. Written as DNA, the CDR3 is TGCAGCGTTGAAGACCCACCCCAGCCCCAGCATTTT.

This chain links TRBV27 with TRBJ2-3; TRBD1 agrees at 7 bases. The germline gives CDR1 MNHEY, CDR2 SMNVEV (reference sequence). The J segment lost 1 base and the V segment lost 8 bases, leaving 6 bases of the junction unmatched. The CDR3 is made up of 14 amino acids. The CDR3 sequence is CASSAQGGTDTQYF. The CDR3 DNA sequence: TGTGCCAGCTCAGCCCAGGGGGGCACAGATACGCAGTATTTT.

This clonotype was observed at least ten times. The chain carries TRBV6-5 and TRBJ2-5; 10 positions match TRBD2. The CDR3 contains 16 residues. Trimming removed 6 bases from V and 4 bases from J; junction bases left unmatched: 11. Looked up from germline, CDR1 is MNHEY and CDR2 is SVGAGI. The CDR3 region has the DNA TGTGCCAGCAGCCAAACGACTAGCGGGTTTCGAGAGACCCAGTACTTC. This codes for CASSQTTSGFRETQYF.

This clonotype was seen ten or more times. The chain has TRBV20-1 and TRBJ1-1, with TRBD1 matching over 7 bases. The V gene's germline CDR1 is DFQATT and CDR2 SNEGSKA (reference sequence). V lost 3 bases to trimming and J lost 3 bases; unmatched junction nucleotides: 13. CDR3 length: 16 amino acids. As DNA, the CDR3 is TGCAGTGCTAGGGCCGGGGACAGAACTATGCACACTGAAGCTTTCTTT. Its protein product is CSARAGDRTMHTEAFF.

This clonotype came up a few times. This sequence joins TRBV6-1 and TRBJ2-7; D may be TRBD1 or TRBD2 (6 bases each). The CDR3 is 16 amino acids. Trimming removed 0 bases at V and 3 bases at J, with 15 bases between. Germline-derived CDR1 and CDR2 are MNHNS and SASEGT. In DNA form, the CDR3 reads TGTGCCAGCAGTGAAGCCCGGGGGCAGGGGCGCTACGAGCAGTACTTC. Translated: CASSEARGQGRYEQYF.

This rearrangement joins TRBV20-1 to TRBJ2-1, with 10 bases identical to TRBD2. V was pared by 0 bases and J by 8 bases, with 10 bases of the junction left unmatched. CDR3 length equals 16 residues. CDR1 DFQATT and CDR2 SNEGSKA come from the germline V gene (reference sequence). The DNA for the CDR3 is TGCAGTGCTAGAGATCAGAGCGGGGGGGCAGGCCATGAGCAGTTCTTC. Translation gives CSARDQSGGAGHEQFF.

CDR3 bases: TGTGCCAGCAGCCCACTATTAGGACTAGCGGGAGGGCCTGATACGCAGTATTTT. Its protein is CASSPLLGLAGGPDTQYF. The rearrangement uses TRBV7-2 and TRBJ2-3; 15 bases fit TRBD2. CDR3 size: 18 residues. V lost 5 bases, J lost 6 bases, and 12 bases stayed unmatched. Germline V gene lookup returns CDR1 SGHTA and CDR2 FQGNSA.